Listed below are T cell receptor beta chains from one sample, sequenced in a study of shared clonotypes between healthy human individuals. Here immunoSEQ multiplex PCR was the method, and the copy in TCRdb shows in-frame clones only, minus some. Here the sample spans approximately 840,000 clones, around 96% being singletons. Sequenced sample: naive CD8+ T cells sorted from blood. The receptors come from a man aged 25 to 40 in good health. Each CDR3 is given with its conserved first and last residue. The D gene is left open where the match is weak. Size is omitted from some rows. Given values are once, few, many or a class for expanded clones.

TRBJ2-7 | NA | TRBD1 | 15 | TRBV28 | CASSWDRREISEQYF | TGTGCCAGCAGTTGGGACAGGCGGGAAATTAGCGAGCAGTACTTC
TRBJ2-7 | NA | TRBD1 | 17 | TRBV7-9 | CASSSGSRDRDAYEQYF | TGTGCCAGCAGCTCGGGTTCCCGGGACAGGGATGCCTACGAGCAGTACTTC
TRBJ1-1 | NA | NA | 14 | TRBV4-3 | CASSQVVTNTEAFF | TGCGCCAGCAGCCAAGTGGTCACCAACACTGAAGCTTTCTTT
TRBJ2-7 | NA | TRBD2 | 16 | TRBV5-1 | CASSPSPGLAGVEQYF | TGCGCCAGCAGCCCCAGTCCGGGACTAGCGGGAGTTGAGCAGTACTTC
TRBJ2-7 | NA | TRBD1 | 13 | TRBV27 | CASSLVGTDEQYF | TGTGCCAGCAGTTTGGTCGGGACAGACGAGCAGTACTTC
TRBJ2-1 | once | NA | 15 | TRBV5-1 | CASSPGIQSYNEQFF | TGCGCCAGCAGCCCGGGGATTCAGTCCTACAATGAGCAGTTCTTC
TRBJ1-1 | NA | NA | 13 | TRBV29-1 | CSVADYPTGEAFF | TGCAGCGTTGCCGATTACCCAACAGGTGAAGCTTTCTTT
TRBJ2-7 | NA | NA | 11 | TRBV28 | CASNSLAEQYF | TGTGCCAGCAACTCGTTAGCCGAGCAGTACTTC
TRBJ1-2 | NA | NA | 12 | TRBV30 | CAWSGGHYGYTF | TGTGCCTGGAGTGGAGGGCACTATGGCTACACCTTC
TRBJ2-7 | NA | NA | 14 | TRBV4-3 | CASSQEGGPYEQYF | TGCGCCAGCAGCCAAGAAGGGGGGCCCTACGAGCAGTACTTC
TRBJ1-1 | NA | NA | 13 | TRBV7-3 | CASSFGGNTEAFF | TGTGCCAGCAGCTTTGGAGGGAACACTGAAGCTTTCTTT
TRBJ2-1 | NA | TRBD2 | 16 | TRBV7-9 | CASSPPLAGGNNEQFF | TGTGCCAGCAGCCCGCCATTAGCGGGAGGTAACAATGAGCAGTTCTTC
TRBJ2-3 | once | TRBD2 | 16 | TRBV4-3 | CASSQDFLAGADTQYF | TGCGCCAGCAGCCAAGACTTCCTAGCGGGAGCAGATACGCAGTATTTT
TRBJ2-7 | NA | NA | 14 | TRBV2 | CASMETGISYEQYF | TGTGCCAGCATGGAAACGGGGATATCCTACGAGCAGTACTTC
TRBJ2-7 | NA | TRBD2 | 14 | TRBV6-5 | CASRGLAGDYEQYF | TGTGCCAGTAGGGGACTAGCGGGCGACTACGAGCAGTACTTC
TRBJ1-4 | once | TRBD1 | 16 | TRBV5-1 | CASSLAAGGRNEKLFF | TGCGCCAGCAGCTTGGCGGCAGGGGGGAGGAATGAAAAACTGTTTTTT
TRBJ2-2 | NA | TRBD1 | 17 | TRBV5-1 | CASSFRTGTGMAGELFF | TGCGCCAGCAGCTTCCGAACCGGGACAGGGATGGCCGGGGAGCTGTTTTTT
TRBJ1-2 | NA | NA | 14 | TRBV27 | CASSLYAADYGYTF | TGTGCCAGCAGTTTATACGCAGCTGACTATGGCTACACCTTC
TRBJ2-1 | NA | TRBD2 | 15 | TRBV6-4 | CASSRLAGGLDEQFF | TGTGCCAGCAGTCGACTAGCGGGAGGTCTTGATGAGCAGTTCTTC
TRBJ2-2 | NA | NA | 12 | TRBV29-1 | CSVQGGTGELFF | TGCAGCGTCCAAGGGGGGACCGGGGAGCTGTTTTTT
TRBJ2-1 | NA | NA | 13 | TRBV5-1 | CASSSLGGEWAFF | TGCGCCAGCAGCTCCTTGGGGGGAGAGTGGGCGTTCTTC
TRBJ2-3 | NA | TRBD2 | 14 | TRBV5-4 | CASSFPGGQDTQYF | TGTGCCAGCAGTTTCCCGGGAGGGCAGGATACGCAGTATTTT
TRBJ2-5 | NA | TRBD2 | 16 | TRBV7-2 | CASSLGGGLAEETQYF | TGTGCCAGCAGCTTAGGCGGAGGACTAGCGGAAGAGACCCAGTACTTC
TRBJ2-7 | NA | NA | 17 | TRBV5-6 | CASSLLSSALELYEQYF | TGTGCCAGCAGTTTATTATCTAGCGCTCTCGAATTATACGAGCAGTACTTC
TRBJ1-4 | NA | NA | 16 | TRBV15 | CATSRTLVGGAEKLFF | TGTGCCACCAGCAGAACCCTCGTGGGGGGGGCTGAAAAACTGTTTTTT
TRBJ1-3 | NA | NA | 14 | TRBV9 | CASSAPTERNTIYF | TGTGCCAGCAGCGCCCCGACGGAGAGAAACACCATATATTTT
TRBJ1-2 | NA | NA | 14 | TRBV9 | CASSYEPAGYGYTF | TGTGCCAGCAGCTATGAGCCGGCCGGATATGGCTACACCTTC
TRBJ2-2 | NA | NA | 14 | TRBV2 | CASLQELNTGELFF | TGTGCCAGCCTTCAGGAGTTGAACACCGGGGAGCTGTTTTTT
TRBJ2-5 | NA | NA | 16 | TRBV28 | CASSLEGGGNQETQYF | TGTGCCAGCAGTTTAGAAGGAGGGGGGAACCAAGAGACCCAGTACTTC
TRBJ2-7 | NA | NA | 13 | TRBV7-2 | CASSLVPGNEQYF | TGTGCCAGCAGCTTAGTTCCAGGAAACGAGCAGTACTTC
TRBJ1-5 | NA | NA | 13 | TRBV10-3 | CAISGHSNQPQHF | TGTGCCATCAGCGGGCACAGTAATCAGCCCCAGCATTTT
TRBJ2-5 | NA | NA | 16 | TRBV28 | CASSRRPRDTQETQYF | TGTGCCAGCAGTCGAAGACCCCGGGACACCCAAGAGACCCAGTACTTC
TRBJ2-7 | NA | NA | 18 | TRBV4-1 | CASSQDRAPDGSSYEQYF | TGCGCCAGCAGCCAAGATAGGGCCCCCGACGGGAGCTCCTACGAGCAGTACTTC
TRBJ2-1 | NA | NA | 17 | TRBV29-1 | CSVEDVEGISSYNEQFF | TGCAGCGTTGAAGATGTCGAGGGGATCAGCTCCTACAATGAGCAGTTCTTC
TRBJ1-3 | NA | NA | 14 | TRBV30 | CAWAMRSSGNTIYF | TGTGCCTGGGCCATGCGAAGCTCTGGAAACACCATATATTTT
TRBJ2-7 | NA | TRBD1 | 18 | TRBV27 | CASSSHPYRQGTLDEQYF | TGTGCCAGCAGTTCCCACCCCTACCGACAGGGAACCCTCGACGAGCAGTACTTC
TRBJ1-4 | NA | NA | 14 | TRBV5-1 | CASSLGPFNEKLFF | TGCGCCAGCAGCCTGGGACCGTTTAATGAAAAACTGTTTTTT
TRBJ1-1 | NA | NA | 11 | TRBV2 | CATQGKTEAFF | TGTGCCACTCAGGGGAAGACTGAAGCTTTCTTT
TRBJ2-7 | NA | NA | 15 | TRBV4-1 | CASSQGAVSSYEQYF | TGCGCCAGCAGCCAAGGAGCGGTAAGCTCCTACGAGCAGTACTTC
TRBJ2-7 | NA | TRBD2 | 15 | TRBV13 | CASSYLGSGNYEQYF | TGTGCCAGCAGCTACCTGGGTAGCGGGAACTACGAGCAGTACTTC
TRBJ1-3 | NA | TRBD1 | 23 | TRBV5-1 | CASSPKISGTGNIGRYSGNTIYF | TGCGCCAGCAGCCCCAAGATTTCCGGGACAGGAAACATCGGGCGATACTCTGGAAACACCATATATTTT
TRBJ2-2 | NA | TRBD1 | 12 | TRBV30 | CAWGQGVGELFF | TGTGCCTGGGGACAGGGAGTAGGGGAGCTGTTTTTT
TRBJ1-4 | NA | NA | 12 | TRBV9 | CASGGSNEKLFF | TGTGCCAGCGGCGGATCTAATGAAAAACTGTTTTTT
TRBJ2-2 | NA | NA | 17 | TRBV4-1 | CASSQPPTSSNTGELFF | TGCGCCAGCAGCCAACCCCCAACTAGCAGTAACACCGGGGAGCTGTTTTTT
TRBJ2-1 | NA | TRBD1 | 14 | TRBV5-1 | CASSLVGQINEQFF | TGCGCCAGCAGCTTGGTGGGACAGATCAATGAGCAGTTCTTC
TRBJ1-5 | few | NA | 16 | TRBV7-9 | CASSLAVGEGNQPQHF | TGTGCCAGCAGCTTAGCGGTAGGGGAAGGCAATCAGCCCCAGCATTTT
TRBJ2-7 | NA | NA | 16 | TRBV6-5 | CASSYSTTSLTYEQYF | TGTGCCAGCAGTTACTCGACCACTAGCCTCACCTACGAGCAGTACTTC
TRBJ2-1 | NA | NA | 10 | TRBV25-1 | CASSEGRLFF | TGTGCCAGCAGTGAAGGCAGGCTTTTCTTC